What follows describes a single T cell receptor (beta chain). Its antigen is still unknown. The data are from a study of cytotoxic CD8 clonotypes in ibrutinib-treated CLL. Study overall: Among the patients, around ten presented as relapsed/refractory and around 16 as treatment-naive; fewer than 18 showed unmutated IGHV. Response samples were taken after a median roughly twelve months of treatment, range 6 to 36. Study conclusions and caveats: Few clonotypes were public, and these shrank or held steady under treatment.

V was trimmed by 9 bases and J by 2 bases, leaving 10 bases between them. Germline-derived CDR1 and CDR2 are WNHNN and SYGVQD (reference sequence). CDR3 length: 12 residues. With sequencing, the targeted depth ranged from 1 in 200,000 to 1 in 1 million T cells. The data were produced by immunoSEQ multiplex PCR, yet TCRdb's version contains in-frame clones alone and is incomplete. The sample holds approximately 200,000 clones; 72% are singletons and the top ten take around an eighth. Specimen: PBMCs, collected after 24 months of ibrutinib treatment. The chain has TRBV10-1 and TRBJ2-5; no clear D gene. This TCR derives from a human donor with chronic lymphocytic leukemia. As DNA, the CDR3 is TGCGCCAGTGGAAGGGCACAAGAGACCCAGTACTTC. Protein sequence: CASGRAQETQYF.